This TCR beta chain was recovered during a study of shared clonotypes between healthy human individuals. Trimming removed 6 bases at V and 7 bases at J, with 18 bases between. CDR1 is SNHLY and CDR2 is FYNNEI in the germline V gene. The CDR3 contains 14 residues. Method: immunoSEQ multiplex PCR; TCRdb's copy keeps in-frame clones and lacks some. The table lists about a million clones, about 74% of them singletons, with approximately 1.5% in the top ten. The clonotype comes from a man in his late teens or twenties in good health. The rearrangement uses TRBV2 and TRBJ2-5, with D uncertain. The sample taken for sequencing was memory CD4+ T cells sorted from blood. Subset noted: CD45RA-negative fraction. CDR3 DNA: TGTGCCAGCAGGTCTGCTTCCGCTTATGGGACCCAGTACTTC. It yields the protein CASRSASAYGTQYF.